Below are 7 T cell receptor beta chains sequenced from a single sample in a study of CD8+CD57+ T cells in acquired aplastic anemia. The patients chosen for sequencing had shown expansion of CD8+CD57+ cells (detected by flow cytometry). The use of genomic DNA as template underpinned the TCR beta VDJ and CDR3 profiling. TCRdb redid the calling of the reads with MiXCR, one entry per CDR3 protein. The table includes fewer than 200,000 distinct CDR3 sequences, 48% detected once. Sequenced input: sorted CD4+, CD8+, or CD8+CD57+ T cells (not recorded which) from PBMCs. Source of these receptors: a human donor with aplastic anemia.

The J gene is TRBJ1-1, the V gene TRBV20-1, with a possible D match to TRBD1 (5 bases). This CDR3 spans 11 amino acids. Per the germline V gene, CDR1 is DFQATT and CDR2 is SNEGSKA (reference sequence). Trimming took off 6 bases at V and 5 bases at J, with 10 bases between the two ends. CDR3 in amino acids: CSAGGGTEAFF. DNA for the CDR3: TGCAGTGCGGGCGGGGGGACTGAAGCTTTCTTT.

Only a few counts were recorded for this clonotype. The V gene is TRBV7-2, the J gene TRBJ2-7; D gene ambiguous. V dropped 5 bases and J dropped 4 bases, with 15 bases sitting between them. CDR1 SGHTA and CDR2 FQGNSA come from the germline V gene. The CDR3 totals 14 residues. The CDR3 protein is CASSPRPEKYEQYF. In DNA, the CDR3 is TGTGCCAGCAGCCCCCGCCCGGAAAAGTACGAGCAGTACTTC.

In its sample, this clonotype was seen a few times. The chain recombines TRBV7-8 with TRBJ2-5, with 11 bases lining up with TRBD2. Trimming at V came to 5 bases and at J to 7 bases, leaving 12 bases not matched to a gene. Germline V lookup: CDR1 SGHVS, CDR2 FQNEAQ. This CDR3 has 16 amino acids. The DNA for the CDR3 is TGTGCCAGCAGCCCAACGACTAGCGGGAAGGCGGGGACCCAGTACTTC. This translates into CASSPTTSGKAGTQYF.

The genes are TRBV7-2 and TRBJ1-4, with 7 nucleotides matching TRBD1. The CDR3 consists of 12 residues. The trim removed 5 bases at V and 12 bases at J, leaving 6 bases unmatched. CDR1 and CDR2 (germline): SGHTA, FQGNSA. In DNA, the CDR3 is TGTGCCAGCAGCCCTGACAGGGTACAACTGTTTTTT. It is translated as CASSPDRVQLFF.

Worth noting for this clonotype: This likely comes from a read error, as the CDR3 has no conserved phenylalanine or tryptophan at its end. The genes are TRBV7-2 and TRBJ2-5; D unclear. The germline gives CDR1 SGHTA, CDR2 FQGNSA. Trimming took off 5 bases at V and 3 bases at J, with 13 bases between the two ends. This CDR3 has 14 residues. The CDR3 DNA is TGTGCCAGCAGCCAGACCCCCAAAGAAGAGACCCAGTACCTC. This codes for CASSQTPKEETQYL.

There are many counts of this clonotype. The chain carries TRBV11-2 and TRBJ2-7; the match to TRBD2 covers 14 bases. Germline V gene lookup returns CDR1 SGHAT and CDR2 FQNNGV. V dropped 4 bases and J dropped 1; count of bases not matched to a gene: 9. The CDR3 sequence is 18 residues long. The CDR3 bases are TGTGCCAGCAGCTCGCAGACTAGCGGGGGGGCTTCGTCCTACGAGCAGTACTTC. Encoded protein: CASSSQTSGGASSYEQYF. The full variable domain, rest sourced from reference TRBV11-2 and TRBJ2-7, is EAGVAQSPRYKIIEKRQSVAFWCNPISGHATLYWYQQILGQGPKLLIQFQNNGVVDDSQLPKDRFSAERLKGVDSTLKIQPAKLEDSAVYLCASSSQTSGGASSYEQYFGPGTRLTVT.

The table lists this clonotype with many counts. This chain connects TRBV19 to TRBJ2-7; D ambiguous. V was trimmed by 3 bases and J by 0 bases, leaving 15 bases between them. Germline-derived CDR1 and CDR2 are LNHDA and SQIVND (reference sequence). This CDR3 spans 16 amino acids. CDR3 protein: CASSMAEGFLSYEQYF. Written as DNA, the CDR3 is TGTGCCAGTAGTATGGCGGAAGGTTTTCTCTCCTACGAGCAGTACTTC.